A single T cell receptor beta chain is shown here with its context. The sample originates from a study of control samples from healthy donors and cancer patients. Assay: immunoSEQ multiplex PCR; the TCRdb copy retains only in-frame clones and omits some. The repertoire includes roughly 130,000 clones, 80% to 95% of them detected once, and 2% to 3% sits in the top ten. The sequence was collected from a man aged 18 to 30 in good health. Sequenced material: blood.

This chain's CDR3 is CASSWNTEAFF. The CDR3 bases are TGTGCCAGCAGCTGGAACACTGAAGCTTTCTTT. The V and J genes are TRBV5-6 and TRBJ1-1; D not resolved. The CDR3 is 11 residues long. CDR1 and CDR2 (germline): SGHDT, YYEEEE. With 3 bases removed from V and 1 base from J, the gap between germline ends came to 1 base.